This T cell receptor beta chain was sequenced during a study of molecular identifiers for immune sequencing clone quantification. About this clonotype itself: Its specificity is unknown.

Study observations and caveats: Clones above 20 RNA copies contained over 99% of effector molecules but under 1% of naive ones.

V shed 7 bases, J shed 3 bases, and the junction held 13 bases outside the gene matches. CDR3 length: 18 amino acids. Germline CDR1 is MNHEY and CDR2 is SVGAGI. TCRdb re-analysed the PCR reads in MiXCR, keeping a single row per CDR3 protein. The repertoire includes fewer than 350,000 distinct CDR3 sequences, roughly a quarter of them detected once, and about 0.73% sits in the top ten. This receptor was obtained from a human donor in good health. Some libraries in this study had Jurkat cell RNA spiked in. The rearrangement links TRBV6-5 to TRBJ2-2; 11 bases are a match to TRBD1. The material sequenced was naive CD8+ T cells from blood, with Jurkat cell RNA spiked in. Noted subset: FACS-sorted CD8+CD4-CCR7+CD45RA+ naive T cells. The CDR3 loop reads CASTKKGTGGFHTGELFF. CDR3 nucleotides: TGTGCCAGCACCAAAAAAGGGACAGGGGGGTTTCACACCGGGGAGCTGTTTTTT.